This T cell receptor (beta chain) was recorded in a study of shared clonotypes between healthy human individuals. TCRdb's copy holds only in-frame clones and misses some; the assay was immunoSEQ multiplex PCR. This table has about 2.3 million clones, 85% to 95% appearing once. There are 16 residues in the CDR3. Germline V gives CDR1 GTSNPN, CDR2 SVGIG (reference sequence). The ends were cut back, 0 bases at V and 2 bases at J, with 16 bases in the middle. Sequencing was performed on naive CD4+ T cells from PBMCs. Described subset: CD45RA+ positively selected. The TCR originated in a young man in good health. Some clones in this sample may be carry-over from other donors' samples. The chain is built from TRBV30 and TRBJ1-2; D gene ambiguous. For the CDR3, the DNA is TGTGCCTGGAGTGTACCGTTTGTCGCTCGGAACTATGGCTACACCTTC. As protein: CAWSVPFVARNYGYTF.